This section outlines one T cell receptor (beta chain) sequence together with its context. Its antigen is unidentified. The data stem from a study of cytomegalovirus exposure and HLA in healthy donors. Study-wide context: Most genotyped donors, approximately 81% of roughly 400, had Caucasian-associated genetic ancestry. Study outcomes and limitations: HLA alleles were associated with some 16,000 TCR beta sequences in a later analysis at 0.05 false discovery rate. Most TCR sequences were rare, but some public TCRs occurred in many donors. It was reported that TCR beta sequences correctly inferred the HLA-A and HLA-B alleles for most subjects.

The V segment lost 3 bases and the J segment 5 bases; nucleotides outside the gene matches: 3. This CDR3 region has 13 residues. Germline loops: CDR1 SQVTM, CDR2 ANQGSEA. A multiplex PCR was run with 60 Vbeta primers and 13 Jbeta primers. Sequencing was performed with immunoSEQ multiplex PCR; in TCRdb, only in-frame clones are kept and a portion is missing. Of 150,000 to 200,000 clones in the sample, 75% to 90% are singletons; the top ten hold more than 1.1%. Sequencing used PBMCs. This clonotype originated in a girl aged 10-17 years in good health and CMV-seropositive. The genes are TRBV29-1 and TRBJ2-5; 10 positions agree with TRBD2. CDR3 nucleotides: TGCAGCGTTGAGGGACTAGCGAGGGAGACCCAGTACTTC. Encoded protein: CSVEGLARETQYF.